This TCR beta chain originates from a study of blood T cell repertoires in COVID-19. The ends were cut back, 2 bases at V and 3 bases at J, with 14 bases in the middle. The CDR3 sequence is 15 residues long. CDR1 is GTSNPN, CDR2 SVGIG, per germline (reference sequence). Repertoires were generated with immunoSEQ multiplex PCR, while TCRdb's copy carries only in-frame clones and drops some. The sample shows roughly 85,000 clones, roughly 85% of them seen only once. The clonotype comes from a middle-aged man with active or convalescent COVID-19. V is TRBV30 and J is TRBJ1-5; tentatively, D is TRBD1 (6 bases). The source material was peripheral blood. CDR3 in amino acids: CAWSPSGTHNQPQHF. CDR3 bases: TGTGCCTGGAGTCCATCGGGGACACACAATCAGCCCCAGCATTTT.